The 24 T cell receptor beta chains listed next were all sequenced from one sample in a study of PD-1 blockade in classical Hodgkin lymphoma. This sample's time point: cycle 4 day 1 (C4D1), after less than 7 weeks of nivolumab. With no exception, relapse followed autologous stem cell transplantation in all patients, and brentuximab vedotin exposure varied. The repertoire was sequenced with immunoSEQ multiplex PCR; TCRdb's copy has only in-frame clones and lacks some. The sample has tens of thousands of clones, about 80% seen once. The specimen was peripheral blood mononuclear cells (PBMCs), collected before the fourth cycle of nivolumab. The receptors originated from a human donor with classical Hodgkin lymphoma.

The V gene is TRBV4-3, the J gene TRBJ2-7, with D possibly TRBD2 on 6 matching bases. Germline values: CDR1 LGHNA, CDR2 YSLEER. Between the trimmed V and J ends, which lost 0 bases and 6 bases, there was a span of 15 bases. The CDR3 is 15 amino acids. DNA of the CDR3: TGCGCCAGCAGCCAAGATCGGAGGGGCGTCGGCGAGCAGTACTTC. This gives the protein CASSQDRRGVGEQYF.

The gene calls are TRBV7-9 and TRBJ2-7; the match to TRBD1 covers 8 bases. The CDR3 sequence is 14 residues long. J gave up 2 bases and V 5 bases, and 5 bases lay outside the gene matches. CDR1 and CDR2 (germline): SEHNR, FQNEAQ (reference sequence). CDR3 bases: TGTGCCAGCAGCGCGGGACAGGCTACCTACGAGCAGTACTTC. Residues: CASSAGQATYEQYF. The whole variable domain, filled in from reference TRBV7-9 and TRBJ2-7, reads DTGVSQNPRHKITKRGQNVTFRCDPISEHNRLYWYRQTLGQGPEFLTYFQNEAQLEKSRLLSDRFSAERPKGSFSTLEIQRTEQGDSAMYLCASSAGQATYEQYFGPGTRLTVT.

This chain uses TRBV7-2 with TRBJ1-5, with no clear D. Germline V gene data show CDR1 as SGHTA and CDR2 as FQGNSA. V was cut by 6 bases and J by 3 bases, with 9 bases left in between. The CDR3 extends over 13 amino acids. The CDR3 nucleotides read TGTGCCAGCAGACCCGGTCTCAATCAGCCCCAGCATTTT. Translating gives CASRPGLNQPQHF.

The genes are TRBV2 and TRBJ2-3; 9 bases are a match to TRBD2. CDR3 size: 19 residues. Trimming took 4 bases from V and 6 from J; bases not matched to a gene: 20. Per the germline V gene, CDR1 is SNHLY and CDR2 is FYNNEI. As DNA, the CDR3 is TGTGCCAGCAGTGGGACGGTCCATAGTTGGCGGGAGGGCCTGGATACGCAGTATTTT. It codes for CASSGTVHSWREGLDTQYF.

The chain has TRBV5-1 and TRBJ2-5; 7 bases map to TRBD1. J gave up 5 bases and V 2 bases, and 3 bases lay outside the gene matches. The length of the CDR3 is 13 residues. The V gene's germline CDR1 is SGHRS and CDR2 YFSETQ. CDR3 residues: CASSLQGYETQYF. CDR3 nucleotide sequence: TGCGCCAGCAGCTTACAGGGGTACGAGACCCAGTACTTC.

The CDR3 nucleotides are TGTGCCAGCTCAGGCCTCTCTGGAGGCACTGAAGCTTTCTTT. This codes for CASSGLSGGTEAFF. This rearrangement joins TRBV18 to TRBJ1-1; D is unclear. The CDR3 extends over 14 amino acids. V was pared by 5 bases and J by 4 bases, with 14 bases between. CDR1 is KGHSH, CDR2 LQKENI, per germline.

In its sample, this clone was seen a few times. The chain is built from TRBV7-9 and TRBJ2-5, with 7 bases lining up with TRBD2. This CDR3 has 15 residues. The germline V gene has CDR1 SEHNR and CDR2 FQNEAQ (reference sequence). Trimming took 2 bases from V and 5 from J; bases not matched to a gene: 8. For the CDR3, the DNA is TGTGCCAGCAGCTTAATGCCTAGCGGATCGGAGACCCAGTACTTC. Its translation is CASSLMPSGSETQYF.

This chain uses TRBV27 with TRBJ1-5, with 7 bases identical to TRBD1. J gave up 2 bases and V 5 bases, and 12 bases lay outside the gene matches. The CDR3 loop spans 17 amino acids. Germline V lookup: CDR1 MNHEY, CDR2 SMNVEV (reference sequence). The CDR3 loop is CASSPPGRGLGNQPQHF. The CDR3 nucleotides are TGTGCCAGCAGTCCCCCCGGGAGGGGGCTGGGCAATCAGCCCCAGCATTTT.

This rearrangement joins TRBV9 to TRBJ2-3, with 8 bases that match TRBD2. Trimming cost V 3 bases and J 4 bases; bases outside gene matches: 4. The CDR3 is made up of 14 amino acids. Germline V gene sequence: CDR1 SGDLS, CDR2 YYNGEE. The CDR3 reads CASSAGTRPDTQYF. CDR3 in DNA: TGTGCCAGCAGCGCCGGGACTAGACCAGATACGCAGTATTTT. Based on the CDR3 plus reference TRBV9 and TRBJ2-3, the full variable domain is DSGVTQTPKHLITATGQRVTLRCSPRSGDLSVYWYQQSLDQGLQFLIQYYNGEERAKGNILERFSAQQFPDLHSELNLSSLELGDSALYFCASSAGTRPDTQYFGPGTRLTVL.

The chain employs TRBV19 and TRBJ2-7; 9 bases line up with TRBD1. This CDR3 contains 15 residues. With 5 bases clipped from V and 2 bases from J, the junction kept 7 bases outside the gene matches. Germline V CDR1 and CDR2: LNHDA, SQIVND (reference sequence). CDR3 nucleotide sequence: TGTGCCAGTAGTGCGGGGACAGGGAGAGCCTACGAGCAGTACTTC. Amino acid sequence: CASSAGTGRAYEQYF.

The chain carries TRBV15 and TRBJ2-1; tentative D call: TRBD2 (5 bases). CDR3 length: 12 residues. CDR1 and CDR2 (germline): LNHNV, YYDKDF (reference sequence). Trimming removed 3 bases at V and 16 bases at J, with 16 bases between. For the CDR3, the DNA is TGTGCCACCAGCAGGGCCCAAGGAGGTGGATTCTTC. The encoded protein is CATSRAQGGGFF.

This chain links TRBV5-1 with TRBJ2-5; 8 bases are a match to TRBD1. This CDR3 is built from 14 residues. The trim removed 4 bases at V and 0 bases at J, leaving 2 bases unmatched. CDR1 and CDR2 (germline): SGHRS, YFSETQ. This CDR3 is CASSQGQDQETQYF. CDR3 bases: TGCGCCAGCAGCCAGGGACAGGACCAAGAGACCCAGTACTTC.

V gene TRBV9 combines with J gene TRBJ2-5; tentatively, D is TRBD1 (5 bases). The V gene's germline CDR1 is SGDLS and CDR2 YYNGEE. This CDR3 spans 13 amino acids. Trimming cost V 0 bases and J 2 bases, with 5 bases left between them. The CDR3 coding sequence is TGTGCCAGCAGCGTAGGACAGCAAGAGACCCAGTACTTC. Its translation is CASSVGQQETQYF.

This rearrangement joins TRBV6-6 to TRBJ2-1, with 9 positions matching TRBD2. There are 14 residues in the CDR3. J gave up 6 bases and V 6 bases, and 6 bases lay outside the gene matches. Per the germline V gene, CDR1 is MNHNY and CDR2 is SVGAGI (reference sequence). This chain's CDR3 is CASSIAGVFNEQFF. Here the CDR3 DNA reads TGTGCCAGCAGCATAGCGGGAGTTTTCAATGAGCAGTTCTTC.

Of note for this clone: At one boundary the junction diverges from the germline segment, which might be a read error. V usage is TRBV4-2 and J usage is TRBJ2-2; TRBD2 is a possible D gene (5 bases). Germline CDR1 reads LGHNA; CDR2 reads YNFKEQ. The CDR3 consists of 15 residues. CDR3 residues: CASSQDLGNTGELLF. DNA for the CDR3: TGTGCCAGCAGCCAAGATCTGGGGAACACCGGGGAGCTGCTTTTT.

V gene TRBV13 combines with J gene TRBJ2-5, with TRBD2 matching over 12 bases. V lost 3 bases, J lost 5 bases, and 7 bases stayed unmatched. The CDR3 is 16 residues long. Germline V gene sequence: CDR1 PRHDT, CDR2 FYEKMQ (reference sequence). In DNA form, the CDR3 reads TGTGCCAGCAGCTTGCCTAGCGGGGGGGCCGGGGAGACCCAGTACTTC. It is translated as CASSLPSGGAGETQYF. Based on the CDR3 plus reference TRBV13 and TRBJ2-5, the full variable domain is AAGVIQSPRHLIKEKRETATLKCYPIPRHDTVYWYQQGPGQDPQFLISFYEKMQSDKGSIPDRFSAQQFSDYHSELNMSSLELGDSALYFCASSLPSGGAGETQYFGPGTRLLVL.

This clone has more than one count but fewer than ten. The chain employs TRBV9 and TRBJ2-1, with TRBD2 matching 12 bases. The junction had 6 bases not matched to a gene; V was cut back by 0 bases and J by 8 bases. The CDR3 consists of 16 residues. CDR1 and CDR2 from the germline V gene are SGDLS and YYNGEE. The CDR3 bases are TGTGCCAGCAGCGTAGCCTTAGGACTAGCGGGGTATGAGCAGTTCTTC. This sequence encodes CASSVALGLAGYEQFF. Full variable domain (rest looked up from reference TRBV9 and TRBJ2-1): DSGVTQTPKHLITATGQRVTLRCSPRSGDLSVYWYQQSLDQGLQFLIQYYNGEERAKGNILERFSAQQFPDLHSELNLSSLELGDSALYFCASSVALGLAGYEQFFGPGTRLTVL.

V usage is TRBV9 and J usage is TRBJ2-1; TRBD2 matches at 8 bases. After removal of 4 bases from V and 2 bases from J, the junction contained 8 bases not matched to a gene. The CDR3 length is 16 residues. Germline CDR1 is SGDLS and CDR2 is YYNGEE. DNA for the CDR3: TGTGCCAGCAGCCTAGGGGGGACTAGTCCCTACAATGAGCAGTTCTTC. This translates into CASSLGGTSPYNEQFF.

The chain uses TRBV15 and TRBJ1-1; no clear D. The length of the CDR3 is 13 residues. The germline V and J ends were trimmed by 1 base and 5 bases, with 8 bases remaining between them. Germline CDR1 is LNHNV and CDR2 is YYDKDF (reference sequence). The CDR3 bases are TGTGCCACCAGCAGAGGTGGGCGAACTGAAGCTTTCTTT. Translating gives CATSRGGRTEAFF.

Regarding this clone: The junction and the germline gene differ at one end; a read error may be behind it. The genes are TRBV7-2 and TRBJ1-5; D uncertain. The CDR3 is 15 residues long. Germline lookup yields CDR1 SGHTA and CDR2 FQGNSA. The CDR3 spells CANSLVASLNQPQHF. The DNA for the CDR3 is TGTGCCAACAGCTTAGTCGCCAGCCTAAATCAGCCCCAGCATTTT.

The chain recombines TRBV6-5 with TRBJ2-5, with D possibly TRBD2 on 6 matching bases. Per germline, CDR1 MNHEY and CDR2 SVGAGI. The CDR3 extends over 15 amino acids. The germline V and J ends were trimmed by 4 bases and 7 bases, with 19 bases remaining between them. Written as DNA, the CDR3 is TGTGCCAGCAGTTTGGGACGGACTATAGTGTGGACCCAGTACTTC. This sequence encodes CASSLGRTIVWTQYF.

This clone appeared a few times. The CDR3 sequence: CASRGLGRETQYF. The CDR3 DNA reads as TGTGCCAGCAGGGGACTAGGGCGGGAGACCCAGTACTTC. The V call is TRBV7-9, the J call TRBJ2-5, with 8 bases matching TRBD2. Germline V CDR1 and CDR2: SEHNR, FQNEAQ (reference sequence). V lost 6 bases to trimming and J lost 5 bases; unmatched junction nucleotides: 5. This CDR3 comprises 13 residues. Looking up the rest from reference TRBV7-9 and TRBJ2-5 gives the full variable domain: DTGVSQNPRHKITKRGQNVTFRCDPISEHNRLYWYRQTLGQGPEFLTYFQNEAQLEKSRLLSDRFSAERPKGSFSTLEIQRTEQGDSAMYLCASRGLGRETQYFGPGTRLLVL.

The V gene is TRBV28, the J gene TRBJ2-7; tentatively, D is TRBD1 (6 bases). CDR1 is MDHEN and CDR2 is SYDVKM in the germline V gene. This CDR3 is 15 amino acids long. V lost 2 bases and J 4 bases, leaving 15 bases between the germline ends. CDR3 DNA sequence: TGTGCCAGCAGTTTACCCAACAGGGCTGGGTACGAGCAGTACTTC. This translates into CASSLPNRAGYEQYF.

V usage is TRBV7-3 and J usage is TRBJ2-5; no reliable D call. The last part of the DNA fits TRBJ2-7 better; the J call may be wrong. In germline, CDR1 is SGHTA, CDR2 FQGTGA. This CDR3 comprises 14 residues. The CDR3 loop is CASSLTAVPNEQYF. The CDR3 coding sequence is TGTGCCAGCAGCTTAACGGCCGTTCCGAACGAGCAGTACTTC.